This T cell receptor (beta chain) was profiled in a study of cytomegalovirus exposure and HLA in healthy donors. TCRdb keeps only in-frame clones here, not all; method: immunoSEQ multiplex PCR. The sample includes some 150,000 clones, around nine tenths seen only once; the top ten take more than 2.5%. The sample was PBMCs. The sequence derives from a woman between 18 and 29 years old in good health and CMV-seropositive.

The CDR3 region has the DNA TGTGCCAGCAGTTACGGACAGGACCCATCCGAGCAGTACTTC. Translated: CASSYGQDPSEQYF. The rearrangement joins TRBV6-6 to TRBJ2-7; TRBD1 agrees at 7 bases. Trimming cost V 2 bases and J 6 bases; bases outside gene matches: 7. The CDR3 contains 14 residues. CDR1 and CDR2 (germline): MNHNY, SVGAGI (reference sequence).